One and the same sample provided the 11 T cell receptor beta chains below, sequenced in a study of shared clonotypes between healthy human individuals. CD8 cells classed as naive were CD45RO-negative and positively selected for CCR7, excluding terminally differentiated effector memory CD45RA+ cells. TCRdb's copy holds only in-frame clones and misses some; the assay was immunoSEQ multiplex PCR. The repertoire has 1.5 million to 2.5 million clones, around 96% of them found once; the top ten carry more than 0.9%. Material: naive CD8+ T cells sorted from blood. These TCRs come from a man between 18 and 35 years old in good health.

Worth noting for this clone: The sample contains more than one DNA sequence encoding this CDR3. V and J are TRBV5-4 and TRBJ2-7; D is undetermined. Germline V gene data show CDR1 as SGHNT and CDR2 as YYREEE (reference sequence). The CDR3 loop spans 14 amino acids. The V gene lost 0 bases and the J gene lost 2 bases, with 9 bases spanning the gap. In DNA form, the CDR3 reads TGTGCCAGCAGCTTGGTAGGCGAGGCCTACGAGCAGTACTTC. Encoded protein: CASSLVGEAYEQYF.

The J gene is TRBJ2-7, the V gene TRBV2; D is ambiguous. Germline lookup yields CDR1 SNHLY and CDR2 FYNNEI. This CDR3 has 12 amino acids. V was cut by 8 bases and J by 6 bases, with 14 bases left in between. This CDR3 reads CASRVPGGEQYF. DNA of the CDR3: TGTGCCAGCCGCGTGCCCGGCGGCGAGCAGTACTTC.

The CDR3 reads CASSDRVRGGYTF. DNA for the CDR3: TGTGCCAGCAGTGACAGGGTACGGGGAGGCTACACCTTC. This rearrangement joins TRBV6-4 to TRBJ1-2; D call uncertain. Germline CDR1 reads MRHNA; CDR2 reads SNTAGT. V dropped 2 bases and J dropped 8 bases, with 12 bases sitting between them. The CDR3 runs to 13 residues.

The chain couples TRBV19 to TRBJ2-7; D is ambiguous. Germline assignment: CDR1 LNHDA and CDR2 SQIVND (reference sequence). The CDR3 sequence is 13 residues long. V was trimmed by 5 bases and J by 7 bases, leaving 15 bases between them. The CDR3 protein is CASSPGWVEEQYF. CDR3 bases: TGTGCCAGTAGTCCAGGTTGGGTTGAGGAGCAGTACTTC.

This rearrangement joins TRBV27 to TRBJ2-1; 10 bases fit TRBD2. Germline V gene sequence: CDR1 MNHEY, CDR2 SMNVEV (reference sequence). This CDR3 is 17 amino acids long. Trimming took 2 bases from V and 7 from J; bases not matched to a gene: 11. The CDR3 spells CASSLEASGGWSNEQFF. CDR3 sequence (DNA): TGTGCCAGCAGTTTAGAGGCTAGCGGGGGATGGTCGAATGAGCAGTTCTTC.

V and J are TRBV27 and TRBJ2-7, with D possibly matching TRBD2 (6 bases). CDR1 is MNHEY and CDR2 is SMNVEV in the germline V gene (reference sequence). The V and J ends lost 6 bases and 6 bases respectively, with 18 bases between them. The CDR3 is made up of 14 amino acids. The CDR3 DNA is TGTGCCAGCAGCCCCCTTGGTGAGGAGGGCGAGCAGTACTTC. Protein product: CASSPLGEEGEQYF.

The chain employs TRBV2 and TRBJ2-7; unclear D gene. Trimming stripped 6 bases from V and 3 bases from J, with 15 bases between. CDR3 length: 14 amino acids. CDR1 and CDR2 from the germline V gene are SNHLY and FYNNEI. CDR3 loop: CASRGLVDDYEQYF. The CDR3 region has the DNA TGTGCCAGCAGGGGGTTAGTCGACGACTACGAGCAGTACTTC. The full variable domain, rest sourced from reference TRBV2 and TRBJ2-7, is EPEVTQTPSHQVTQMGQEVILRCVPISNHLYFYWYRQILGQKVEFLVSFYNNEISEKSEIFDDQFSVERPDGSNFTLKIRSTKLEDSAMYFCASRGLVDDYEQYFGPGTRLTVT.

V gene TRBV27 combines with J gene TRBJ2-2, with TRBD1 as a possible D gene (5 bases). The CDR3 has 13 amino acids. Germline V gene data show CDR1 as MNHEY and CDR2 as SMNVEV (reference sequence). The V end lost 7 bases, the J end lost 7 bases, and 13 bases lay between the germline ends. CDR3 DNA sequence: TGTGCCAGCACAGTAGGGGCCCTCGGGGAGCTGTTTTTT. This translates into CASTVGALGELFF.

About this clone itself: The same CDR3 can be traced to other DNA sequences in this sample. The gene calls are TRBV5-4 and TRBJ2-6; D call uncertain. Germline V gene lookup returns CDR1 SGHNT and CDR2 YYREEE (reference sequence). The CDR3 spans 13 residues. The V end was cut by 3 bases, the J end by 2 bases, with 3 bases between. The DNA for the CDR3 is TGTGCCAGCAGCTCCCCTGGGGCCAACGTCCTGACTTTC. Translating gives CASSSPGANVLTF.

As concerns this clone: Other nucleotide sequences from this sample produce the same CDR3. This chain connects TRBV7-6 to TRBJ2-7; the D gene is possibly TRBD1 (7 bases). The ends were cut back, 1 base at V and 2 bases at J, with 12 bases in the middle. The CDR3 contains 15 residues. In germline, CDR1 is SGHVS, CDR2 FNYEAQ. The CDR3 DNA follows: TGTGCCAGCAGCTTAGGGCAGGGGGGAACCTACGAGCAGTACTTC. Translation: CASSLGQGGTYEQYF.

The chain uses TRBV10-3 and TRBJ2-3, with a tentative D call TRBD1 (5 bases). The CDR3 length is 14 residues. Trimming took 3 bases from V and 0 from J, leaving 7 bases between them. Looked up from germline, CDR1 is ENHRY and CDR2 is SYGVKD. The chain's CDR3 is CAISEGVSTDTQYF. DNA for the CDR3: TGTGCCATCAGTGAAGGGGTTAGCACAGATACGCAGTATTTT.